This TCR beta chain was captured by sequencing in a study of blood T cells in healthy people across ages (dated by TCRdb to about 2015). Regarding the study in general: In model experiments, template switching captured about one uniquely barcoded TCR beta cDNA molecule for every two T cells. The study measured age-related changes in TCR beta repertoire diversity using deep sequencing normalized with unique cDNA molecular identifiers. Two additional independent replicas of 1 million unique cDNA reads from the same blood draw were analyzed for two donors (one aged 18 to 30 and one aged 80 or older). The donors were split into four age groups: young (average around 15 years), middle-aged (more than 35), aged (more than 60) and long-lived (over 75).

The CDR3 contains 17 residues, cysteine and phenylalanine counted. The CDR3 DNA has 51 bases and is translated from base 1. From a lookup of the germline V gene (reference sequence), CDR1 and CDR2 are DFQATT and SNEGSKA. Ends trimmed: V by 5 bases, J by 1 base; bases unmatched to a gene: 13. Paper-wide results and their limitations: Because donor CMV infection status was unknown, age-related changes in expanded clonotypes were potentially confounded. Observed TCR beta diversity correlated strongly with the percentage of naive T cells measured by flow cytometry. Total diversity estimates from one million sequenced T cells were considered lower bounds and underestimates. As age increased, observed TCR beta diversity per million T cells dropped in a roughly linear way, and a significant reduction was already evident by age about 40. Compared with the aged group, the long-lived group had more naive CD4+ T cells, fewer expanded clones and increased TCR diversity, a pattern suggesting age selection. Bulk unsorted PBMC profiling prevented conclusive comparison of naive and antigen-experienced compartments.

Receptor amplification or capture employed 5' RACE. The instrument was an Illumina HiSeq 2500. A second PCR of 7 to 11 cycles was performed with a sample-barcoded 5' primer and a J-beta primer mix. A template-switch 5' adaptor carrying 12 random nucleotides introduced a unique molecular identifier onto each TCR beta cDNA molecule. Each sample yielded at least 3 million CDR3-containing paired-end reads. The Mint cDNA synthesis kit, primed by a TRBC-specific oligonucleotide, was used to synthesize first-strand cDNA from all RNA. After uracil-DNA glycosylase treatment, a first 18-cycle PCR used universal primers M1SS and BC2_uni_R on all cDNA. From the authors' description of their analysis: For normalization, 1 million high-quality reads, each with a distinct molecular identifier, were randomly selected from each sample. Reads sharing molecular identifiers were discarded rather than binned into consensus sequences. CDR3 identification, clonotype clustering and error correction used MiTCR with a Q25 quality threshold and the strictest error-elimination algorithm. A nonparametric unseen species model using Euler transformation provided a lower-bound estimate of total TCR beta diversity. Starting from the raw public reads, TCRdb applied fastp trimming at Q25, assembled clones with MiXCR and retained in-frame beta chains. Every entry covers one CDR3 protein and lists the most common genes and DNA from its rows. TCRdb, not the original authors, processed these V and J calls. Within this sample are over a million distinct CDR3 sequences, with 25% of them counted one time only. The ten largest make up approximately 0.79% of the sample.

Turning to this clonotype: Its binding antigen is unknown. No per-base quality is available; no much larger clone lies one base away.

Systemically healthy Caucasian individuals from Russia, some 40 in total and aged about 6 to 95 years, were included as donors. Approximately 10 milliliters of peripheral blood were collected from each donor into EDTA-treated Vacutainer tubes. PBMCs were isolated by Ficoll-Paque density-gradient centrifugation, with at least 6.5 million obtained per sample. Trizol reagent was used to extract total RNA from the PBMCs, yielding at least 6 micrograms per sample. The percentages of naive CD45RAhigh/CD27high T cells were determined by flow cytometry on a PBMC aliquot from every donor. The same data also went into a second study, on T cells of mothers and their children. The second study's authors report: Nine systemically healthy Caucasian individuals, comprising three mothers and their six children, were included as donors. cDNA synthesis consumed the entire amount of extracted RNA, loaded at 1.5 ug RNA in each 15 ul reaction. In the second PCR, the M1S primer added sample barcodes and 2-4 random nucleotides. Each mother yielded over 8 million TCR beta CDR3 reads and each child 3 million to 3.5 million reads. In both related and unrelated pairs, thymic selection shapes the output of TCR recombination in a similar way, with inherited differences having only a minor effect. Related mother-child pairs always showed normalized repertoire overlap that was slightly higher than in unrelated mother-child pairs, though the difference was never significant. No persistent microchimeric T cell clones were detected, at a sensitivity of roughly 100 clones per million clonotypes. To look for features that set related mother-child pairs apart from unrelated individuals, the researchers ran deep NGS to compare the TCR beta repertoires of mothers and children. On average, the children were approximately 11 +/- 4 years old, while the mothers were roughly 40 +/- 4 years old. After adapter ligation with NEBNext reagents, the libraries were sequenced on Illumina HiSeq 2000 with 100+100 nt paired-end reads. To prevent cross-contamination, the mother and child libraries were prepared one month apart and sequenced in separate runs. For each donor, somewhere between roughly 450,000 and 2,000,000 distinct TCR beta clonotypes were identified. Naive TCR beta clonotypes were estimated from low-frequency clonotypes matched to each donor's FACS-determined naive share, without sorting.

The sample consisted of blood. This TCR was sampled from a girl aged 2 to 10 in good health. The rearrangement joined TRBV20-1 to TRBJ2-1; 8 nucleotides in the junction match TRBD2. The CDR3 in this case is CSAVGGGGKKSYNEQFF. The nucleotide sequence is TGCAGTGCTGTGGGGGGCGGGGGGAAGAAATCCTACAATGAGCAGTTCTTC.